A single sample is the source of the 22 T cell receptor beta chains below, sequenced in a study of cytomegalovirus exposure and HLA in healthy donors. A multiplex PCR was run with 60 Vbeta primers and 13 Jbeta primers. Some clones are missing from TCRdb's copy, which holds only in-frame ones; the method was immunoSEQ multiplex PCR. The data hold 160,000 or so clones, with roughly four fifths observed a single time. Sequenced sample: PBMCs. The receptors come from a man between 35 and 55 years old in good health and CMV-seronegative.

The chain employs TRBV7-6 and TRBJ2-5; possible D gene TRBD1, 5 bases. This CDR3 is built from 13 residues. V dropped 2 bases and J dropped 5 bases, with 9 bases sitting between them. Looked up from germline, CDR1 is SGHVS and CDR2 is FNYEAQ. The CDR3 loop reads CASSLPGFETQYF. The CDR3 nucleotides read TGTGCCAGCAGCTTACCAGGGTTCGAGACCCAGTACTTC. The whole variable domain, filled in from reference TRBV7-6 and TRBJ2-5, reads GAGVSQSPRYKVTKRGQDVALRCDPISGHVSLYWYRQALGQGPEFLTYFNYEAQQDKSGLPNDRFSAERPEGSISTLTIQRTEQRDSAMYRCASSLPGFETQYFGPGTRLLVL.

The CDR3 sequence is CASSLDTYEQYF. CDR3 coding DNA: TGCGCCAGCAGCTTGGACACCTACGAGCAGTACTTC. The chain carries TRBV5-1 and TRBJ2-7; unclear D gene. This CDR3 has 12 amino acids. Trimming removed 0 bases from V and 2 bases from J, with 3 bases in between. Germline V gene data show CDR1 as SGHRS and CDR2 as YFSETQ.

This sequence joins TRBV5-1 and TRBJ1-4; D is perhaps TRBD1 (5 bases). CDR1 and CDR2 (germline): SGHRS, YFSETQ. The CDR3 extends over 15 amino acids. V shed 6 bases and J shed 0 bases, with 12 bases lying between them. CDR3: CASKRDSTTNEKLFF. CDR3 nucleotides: TGCGCCAGCAAGAGGGACTCCACAACTAATGAAAAACTGTTTTTT.

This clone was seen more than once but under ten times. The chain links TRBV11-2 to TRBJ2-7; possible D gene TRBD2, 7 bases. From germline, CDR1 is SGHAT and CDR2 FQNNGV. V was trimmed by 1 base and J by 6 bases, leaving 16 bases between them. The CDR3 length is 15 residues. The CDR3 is CASSLAGGRLSEQYF. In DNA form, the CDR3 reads TGTGCCAGCAGCTTAGCCGGGGGGCGCCTATCCGAGCAGTACTTC.

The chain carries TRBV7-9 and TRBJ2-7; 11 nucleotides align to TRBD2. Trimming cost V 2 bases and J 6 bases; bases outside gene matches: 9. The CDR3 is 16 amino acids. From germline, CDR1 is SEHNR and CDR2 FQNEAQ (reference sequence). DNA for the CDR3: TGTGCCAGCAGCTTAACTAGCGGGAGCGTTTGGGGCGAGCAGTACTTC. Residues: CASSLTSGSVWGEQYF.

The CDR3 protein is CSSSLVGLTTDTQYF. The CDR3 coding sequence is TGCAGCTCCTCTCTCGTGGGACTCACTACAGATACGCAGTATTTT. The chain employs TRBV29-1 and TRBJ2-3; a possible D gene is TRBD2 (6 bases). Trimming stripped 8 bases from V and 3 bases from J, with 21 bases between. The CDR3 spans 15 residues. Germline CDR1 reads SQVTM; CDR2 reads ANQGSEA.

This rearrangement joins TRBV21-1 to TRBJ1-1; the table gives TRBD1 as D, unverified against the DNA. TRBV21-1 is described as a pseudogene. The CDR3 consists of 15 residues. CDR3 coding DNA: TGTGCCAGCAGCAAGGGGACCGGGACAATTACTGAAGCTTTCTTT. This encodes CASSKGTGTITEAFF.

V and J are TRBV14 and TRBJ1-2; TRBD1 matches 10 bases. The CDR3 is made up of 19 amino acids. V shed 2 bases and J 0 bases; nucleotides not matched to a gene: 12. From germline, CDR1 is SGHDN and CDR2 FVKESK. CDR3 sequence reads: CASSQYSTGTGAPNYGYTF. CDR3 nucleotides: TGTGCCAGCAGCCAATATTCTACCGGGACAGGGGCCCCTAACTATGGCTACACCTTC. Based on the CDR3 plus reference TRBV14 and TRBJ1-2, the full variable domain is EAGVTQFPSHSVIEKGQTVTLRCDPISGHDNLYWYRRVMGKEIKFLLHFVKESKQDESGMPNNRFLAERTGGTYSTLKVQPAELEDSGVYFCASSQYSTGTGAPNYGYTFGSGTRLTVV.

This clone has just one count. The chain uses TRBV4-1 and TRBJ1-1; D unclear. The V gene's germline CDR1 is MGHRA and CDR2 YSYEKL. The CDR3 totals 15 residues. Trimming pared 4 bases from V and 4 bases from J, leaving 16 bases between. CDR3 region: CASSRGRVEGTEAFF. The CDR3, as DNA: TGCGCCAGCAGCCGGGGTAGGGTAGAGGGCACTGAAGCTTTCTTT.

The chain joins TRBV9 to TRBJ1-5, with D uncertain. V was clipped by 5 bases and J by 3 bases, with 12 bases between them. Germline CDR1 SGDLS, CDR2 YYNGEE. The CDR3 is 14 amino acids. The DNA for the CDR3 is TGTGCCAGCAGTAGAGGGCAAACCAATCAGCCCCAGCATTTT. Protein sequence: CASSRGQTNQPQHF.

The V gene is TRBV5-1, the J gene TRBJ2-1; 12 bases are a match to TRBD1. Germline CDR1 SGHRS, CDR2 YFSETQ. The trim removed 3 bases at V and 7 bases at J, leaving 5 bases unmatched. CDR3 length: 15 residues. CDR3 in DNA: TGCGCCAGCAGCTCCGGGACAGGGGGCGTAAATGAGCAGTTCTTC. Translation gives CASSSGTGGVNEQFF. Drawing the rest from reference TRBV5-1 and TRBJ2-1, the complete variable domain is KAGVTQTPRYLIKTRGQQVTLSCSPISGHRSVSWYQQTPGQGLQFLFEYFSETQRNKGNFPGRFSGRQFSNSRSEMNVSTLELGDSALYLCASSSGTGGVNEQFFGPGTRLTVL.

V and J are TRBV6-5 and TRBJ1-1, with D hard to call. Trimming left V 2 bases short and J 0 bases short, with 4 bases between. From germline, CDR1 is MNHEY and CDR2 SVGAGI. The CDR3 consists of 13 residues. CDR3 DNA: TGTGCCAGCAGTTACCGGTTGAACACTGAAGCTTTCTTT. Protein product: CASSYRLNTEAFF.

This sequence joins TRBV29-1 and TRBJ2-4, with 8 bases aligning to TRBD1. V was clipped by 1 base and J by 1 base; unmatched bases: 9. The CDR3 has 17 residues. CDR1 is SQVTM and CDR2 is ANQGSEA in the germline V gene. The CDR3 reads CSVEGHRGEMAKNIQYF. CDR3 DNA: TGCAGCGTTGAAGGCCACAGGGGGGAGATGGCCAAAAACATTCAGTACTTC.

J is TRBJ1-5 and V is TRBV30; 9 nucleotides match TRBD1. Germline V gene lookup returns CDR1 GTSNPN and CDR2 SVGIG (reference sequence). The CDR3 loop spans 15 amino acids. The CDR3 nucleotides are TGTGCTTCACAACCCGGGACAGGGACTCATCAGCCCCAGCATTTT. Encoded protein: CASQPGTGTHQPQHF.

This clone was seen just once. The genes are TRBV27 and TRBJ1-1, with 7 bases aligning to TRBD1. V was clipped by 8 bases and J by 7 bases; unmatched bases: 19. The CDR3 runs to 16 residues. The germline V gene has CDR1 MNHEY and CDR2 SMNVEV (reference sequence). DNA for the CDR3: TGTGCCAGCCCCCCAGGGGGGAAACACTCCGAGGGTGAAGCTTTCTTT. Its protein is CASPPGGKHSEGEAFF.

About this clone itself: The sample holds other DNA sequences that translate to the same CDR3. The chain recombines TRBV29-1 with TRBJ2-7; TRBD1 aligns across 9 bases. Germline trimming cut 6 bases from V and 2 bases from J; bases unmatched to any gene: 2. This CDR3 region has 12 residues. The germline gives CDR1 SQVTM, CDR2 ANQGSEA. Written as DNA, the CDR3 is TGCAGCGTGGGACAGGGTACCTACGAGCAGTACTTC. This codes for CSVGQGTYEQYF.

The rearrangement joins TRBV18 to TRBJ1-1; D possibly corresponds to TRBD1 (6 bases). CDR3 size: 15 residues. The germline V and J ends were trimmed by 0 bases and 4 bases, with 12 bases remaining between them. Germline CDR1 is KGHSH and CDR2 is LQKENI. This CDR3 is CASSPPTGLVTEAFF. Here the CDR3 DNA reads TGTGCCAGCTCACCACCGACAGGATTGGTCACTGAAGCTTTCTTT.

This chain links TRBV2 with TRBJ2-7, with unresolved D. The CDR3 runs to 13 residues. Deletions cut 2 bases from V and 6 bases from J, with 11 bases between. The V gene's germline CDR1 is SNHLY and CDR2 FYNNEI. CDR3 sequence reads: CASSEYTFTEQYF. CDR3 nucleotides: TGTGCCAGCAGTGAATACACCTTTACCGAGCAGTACTTC.

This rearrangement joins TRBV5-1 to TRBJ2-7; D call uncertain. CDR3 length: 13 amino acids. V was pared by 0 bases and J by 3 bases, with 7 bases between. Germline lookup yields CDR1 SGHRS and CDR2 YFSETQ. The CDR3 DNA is TGCGCCAGCAGCTTGGTCCCTAACTACGAGCAGTACGTC. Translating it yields CASSLVPNYEQYV.

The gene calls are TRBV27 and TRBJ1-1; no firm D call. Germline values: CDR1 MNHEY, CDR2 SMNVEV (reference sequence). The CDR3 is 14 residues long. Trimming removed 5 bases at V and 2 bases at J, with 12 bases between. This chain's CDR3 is CASSPITDNTEAFF. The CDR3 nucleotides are TGTGCCAGCAGTCCTATTACCGATAACACTGAAGCTTTCTTT.

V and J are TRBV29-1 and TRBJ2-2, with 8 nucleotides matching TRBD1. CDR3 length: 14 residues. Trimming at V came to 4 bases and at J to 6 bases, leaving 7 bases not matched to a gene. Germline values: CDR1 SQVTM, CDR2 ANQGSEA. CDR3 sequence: CSVAPDREPGELFF. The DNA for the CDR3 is TGCAGCGTTGCTCCGGACAGGGAACCCGGGGAGCTGTTTTTT.

The CDR3 bases are TGTGCCAGCAGCCCAGGGTCCAGGTGGGTGTGGGATGAGCAGTTCTTC. It specifies CASSPGSRWVWDEQFF. This rearrangement joins TRBV28 to TRBJ2-1, with TRBD1 as a possible D gene (5 bases). The V gene's germline CDR1 is MDHEN and CDR2 SYDVKM. Trimming stripped 6 bases from V and 8 bases from J, with 23 bases between. CDR3 size: 16 residues.